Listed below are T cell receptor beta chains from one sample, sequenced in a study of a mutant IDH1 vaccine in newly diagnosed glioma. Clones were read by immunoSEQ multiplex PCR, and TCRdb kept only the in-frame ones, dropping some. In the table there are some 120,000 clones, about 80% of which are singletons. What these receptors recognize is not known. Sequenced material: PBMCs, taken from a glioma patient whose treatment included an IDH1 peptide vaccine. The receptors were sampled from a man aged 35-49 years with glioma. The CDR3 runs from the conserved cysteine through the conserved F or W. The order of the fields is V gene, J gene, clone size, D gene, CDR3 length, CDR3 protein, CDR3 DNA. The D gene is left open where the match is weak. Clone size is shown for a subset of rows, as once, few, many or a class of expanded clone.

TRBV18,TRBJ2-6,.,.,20,CASSPPPEGRALSGANVLTF,TGTGCCAGCTCACCACCCCCGGAGGGACGGGCACTCTCTGGGGCCAACGTCCTGACTTTC
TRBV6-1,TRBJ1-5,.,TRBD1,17,CASSEFGGGQANQPQHF,TGTGCCAGCAGTGAATTTGGGGGGGGACAGGCCAATCAGCCCCAGCATTTT
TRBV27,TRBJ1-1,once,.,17,CASTPLQGSMEESKAFF,TGTGCCAGCACCCCTTTACAAGGAAGCATGGAAGAGTCGAAAGCTTTCTTT
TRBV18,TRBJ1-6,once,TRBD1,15,CASSTYRGNNSPLHF,TGTGCCAGCTCAACGTACAGGGGGAATAATTCACCCCTCCACTTT
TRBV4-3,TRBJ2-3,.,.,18,CASSQVRGDRDNEDTQYF,TGCGCCAGCAGCCAAGTAAGGGGAGACCGGGACAATGAGGATACGCAGTATTTT
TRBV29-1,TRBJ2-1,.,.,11,CSDYEHNEQFF,TGCAGCGACTACGAGCACAATGAGCAGTTCTTC
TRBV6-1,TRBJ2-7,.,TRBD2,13,CASRPSGPYEQYF,TGTGCCAGCCGGCCTAGCGGGCCTTACGAGCAGTACTTC
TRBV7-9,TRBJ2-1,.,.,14,CASSSPGAPAQQFF,TGTGCCAGCAGCTCCCCAGGCGCCCCGGCTCAGCAGTTCTTC
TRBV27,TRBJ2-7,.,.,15,CASSLMARISHEQYF,TGTGCCAGCAGTTTAATGGCAAGGATATCCCACGAGCAGTACTTC
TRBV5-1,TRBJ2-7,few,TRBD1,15,CASSPTRQGADEQYF,TGCGCCAGCAGCCCGACCCGACAGGGGGCAGACGAGCAGTACTTC
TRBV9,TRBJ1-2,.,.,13,CASSAGTEYSPTF,TGTGCCAGCAGCGCGGGGACGGAATATTCTCCCACCTTC
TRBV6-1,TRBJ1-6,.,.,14,CASRATGINSPLHF,TGTGCCAGCAGAGCCACAGGGATTAATTCACCCCTCCACTTT
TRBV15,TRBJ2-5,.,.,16,CATSRSLTGREETQYF,TGTGCCACCAGCAGATCCCTTACGGGCAGGGAAGAGACCCAGTACTTC
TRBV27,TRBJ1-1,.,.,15,CASRGWVGGSTEAFF,TGTGCCAGCAGAGGGTGGGTGGGGGGCTCCACTGAAGCTTTCTTT
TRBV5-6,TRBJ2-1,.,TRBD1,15,CASSFYQGAGNEQFF,TGTGCCAGCAGCTTTTATCAGGGGGCGGGCAATGAGCAGTTCTTC
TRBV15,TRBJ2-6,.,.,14,CATSRGIGANVLTF,TGTGCCACCAGCAGGGGAATTGGGGCCAACGTCCTGACTTTC
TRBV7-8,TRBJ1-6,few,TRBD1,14,CASSSGTGNSPLHF,TGTGCCAGCAGCTCCGGGACAGGGAATTCACCCCTCCACTTT
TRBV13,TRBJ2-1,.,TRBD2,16,CASSPLWREGINEQFF,TGTGCCAGCAGCCCCCTCTGGCGGGAGGGCATTAATGAGCAGTTCTTC
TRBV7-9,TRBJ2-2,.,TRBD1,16,CASSFRTGTGTGELFF,TGTGCCAGCAGCTTCCGGACAGGGACGGGCACCGGGGAGCTGTTTTTT
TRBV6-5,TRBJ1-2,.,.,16,CASSYSTWGSNYGYTF,TGTGCCAGCAGTTACTCGACTTGGGGCTCTAACTATGGCTACACCTTC
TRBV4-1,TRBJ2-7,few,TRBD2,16,CASSSPSTGGSYEQYF,TGCGCCAGCAGCTCCCCATCTACGGGAGGGTCCTACGAGCAGTACTTC
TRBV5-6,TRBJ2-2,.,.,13,CASSLVPDGELFF,TGTGCCAGCAGCTTGGTTCCCGACGGGGAGCTGTTTTTT
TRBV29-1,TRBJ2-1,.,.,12,CSSVGVDNEQFF,TGCAGTAGTGTGGGTGTCGACAATGAGCAGTTCTTC
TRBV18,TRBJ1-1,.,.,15,CASSPQQFGYTEAFF,TGTGCCAGCTCACCACAACAGTTCGGGTACACTGAAGCTTTCTTT